The rows below give T cell receptor beta chains drawn from one sample of a study of T cell clusters in autoimmune cytopenias. TCRdb reprocessed the multiplex PCR reads and keeps a single row for each CDR3 protein, giving no DNA. Recorded for this sample: about 4,400 distinct CDR3 sequences. These data also featured in a second study, about T cell repertoires in aging, cancer and after chemotherapy.

The sample taken for sequencing was peripheral blood. The origin of the receptors is a human donor with an autoimmune cytopenia or autoimmune hepatitis (not recorded which). CDR3s include the opening cysteine and the closing phenylalanine or tryptophan. Where a row states a size, it is once, few, many or the class of an expanded clone; other rows omit it.

cdr3_aa | j_call | clone_size | v_call
CASSPLTGFQETQYF | TRBJ2-5 | . | TRBV5-5
CASSLSPAGSGYTF | TRBJ1-2 | . | TRBV6-5
CASSELGRSIGEQFF | TRBJ2-1 | . | TRBV6-1
CASSLSQGSSPLHF | TRBJ1-6 | . | TRBV27
CASSYGRAGANVLTF | TRBJ2-6 | . | TRBV6-5
CASSLDVQEPAGYTF | TRBJ1-2 | . | TRBV5-4
CASSQEQWGENTQYF | TRBJ2-3 | . | TRBV4-3
CASRRLLAGGPTDTQYF | TRBJ2-3 | . | TRBV19
CASSANGGARTDTQYF | TRBJ2-3 | . | TRBV4-3
CASSMWGADEKLFF | TRBJ1-4 | . | TRBV19
CSTGASTDTQYF | TRBJ2-3 | medium-sized | TRBV29-1
CATRGVSYEQYF | TRBJ2-1 | . | TRBV6-5
CASSSETTNYNEQFF | TRBJ2-1 | medium-sized | TRBV27
CASSWPDSRPGLLRETQYF | TRBJ2-5 | . | TRBV7-2
CASSGHRGYEQYF | TRBJ2-7 | . | TRBV6-1
CASSASSSYNSPLHF | TRBJ1-6 | . | TRBV12-3/TRBV12-4
CASSGNSGTTSNQPQHF | TRBJ1-5 | . | TRBV19
CASRVSGGPNNEQFF | TRBJ2-1 | . | TRBV6-6
CASSDWGGETQYF | TRBJ2-5 | . | TRBV6-1
CSSSMGLAGAASTDTQYF | TRBJ2-3 | . | TRBV5-1
CASSLYLGGNEQFF | TRBJ2-1 | . | TRBV5-4
CASNGQRGVVGELFF | TRBJ2-2 | . | TRBV6-2/TRBV6-3
CATSRDQTNTGELFF | TRBJ2-2 | . | TRBV15
CSVEWLAGIETQYF | TRBJ2-5 | medium-sized | TRBV29-1
CASSIQGYNEQFF | TRBJ2-1 | . | TRBV27
CASSLWASGGEETQYF | TRBJ2-5 | . | TRBV27
CASSGQGPRTGELFF | TRBJ2-2 | . | TRBV6-1
CASSSDRVLQPQHF | TRBJ1-5 | . | TRBV6-5
CASSSEGLDTGELFF | TRBJ2-2 | . | TRBV5-5
CASSTVNTEAFF | TRBJ1-1 | . | TRBV19
CASSLDRGPPDTQYF | TRBJ2-3 | . | TRBV11-3
CASSYKGTGYSNQPQHF | TRBJ1-5 | . | TRBV12-3/TRBV12-4
CASSLGQGLRNEQFF | TRBJ2-1 | . | TRBV6-5
CASTTGANVLTF | TRBJ2-6 | . | TRBV19
CASSLVGAGGNEQFF | TRBJ2-1 | . | TRBV7-2
CATSTGRNTEAFF | TRBJ1-1 | . | TRBV19
CASSIVSGGPNEQFF | TRBJ2-1 | . | TRBV19
CASSPRTGSSNQPQHF | TRBJ1-5 | . | TRBV6-5
CVSSQLPQETQYF | TRBJ2-5 | . | TRBV18
CASSRTGEQYF | TRBJ2-7 | . | TRBV5-6
CASSYRPKTDTQYF | TRBJ2-3 | . | TRBV6-5